This T cell receptor beta chain stems from a study of sequential checkpoint blockade in melanoma. About the study: Arm A got nivolumab then ipilimumab; arm B the reverse, 1:1. More than 20 patients had tumor biopsies before treatment and at week 13.

Treatment noted: randomized to nivolumab then ipilimumab (arm A) or the reverse (arm B). CDR1 and CDR2 (germline): MDHEN, SYDVKM. The CDR3 is 15 residues long. With 7 bases removed from V and 5 bases from J, the gap between germline ends came to 18 bases. The repertoire was sequenced with immunoSEQ multiplex PCR; TCRdb's copy has only in-frame clones and lacks some. Among approximately 4,900 clones, around 33% were seen once, and the ten largest hold roughly 6.5%. The TCR originated in a human donor with melanoma. The source material was tumor tissue (inferred from file names), sampled from a patient given nivolumab and ipilimumab in sequence. The chain has TRBV28 and TRBJ2-1; D possibly corresponds to TRBD2 (6 bases). Written as DNA, the CDR3 is TGTGCCAGCAAATTTACCGGGACTGGAAACAATGAGCAGTTCTTC. Its protein is CASKFTGTGNNEQFF.